This T cell receptor (beta chain) was observed in a study of CD8+CD57+ T cells in acquired aplastic anemia. Study as a whole: DNA from sorted CD4+ and CD8+ cells averaged around 3.2 ug. Healthy donors averaged about 10 million reads for CD4+ cells.

Trimming took 8 bases from V and 7 from J, leaving 9 bases between them. Germline assignment: CDR1 WNHNN and CDR2 SYGVQD (reference sequence). The CDR3 runs to 10 residues. Genomic DNA templated the TCR beta VDJ and CDR3 profiling. TCRdb re-called the reads with MiXCR, one entry per CDR3 protein. The sample consists of roughly 38,000 distinct CDR3 sequences, around 80% of them appearing once. Notes on the study in general: Roughly 30 was the count of CD8+ CDR3 sequences that patients shared with controls. Patient and control CD8+ Simpson's diversity was not significantly different.

This clonotype has just a few counts. Its antigen is currently unknown. Sequencing used sorted CD4+, CD8+, or CD8+CD57+ T cells (not recorded which) from PBMCs. The sequence was collected from a human donor in good health, serving as a control. The chain carries TRBV10-1 and TRBJ2-7, with no clear D. In DNA, the CDR3 is TGCGCCAGCGTTACAGTGGAGCAGTACTTC. It codes for CASVTVEQYF.